This record covers a single T cell receptor beta chain. The table came from immunoSEQ multiplex PCR; TCRdb's copy has only in-frame clones and leaves some out. The repertoire holds about 83,000 clones, with roughly nine tenths as singletons. This specimen belongs to a study of OX40 agonist ivuxolimab in advanced cancers. Germline values: CDR1 SGHTA, CDR2 FQGNSA. V was clipped by 1 base and J by 5 bases, with 13 bases between them. This CDR3 has 15 amino acids. This sequence was found in an adult with an advanced solid tumor such as melanoma, head and neck, liver or kidney cancer. V usage is TRBV7-2 and J usage is TRBJ2-3; possibly TRBD1 for D (5 bases). Sequencing used CD4+ or CD8+ T cells sorted from blood, obtained in a trial of the OX40 agonist ivuxolimab. The chain's CDR3 is CASSLGAGLKDTQYF. The CDR3 coding sequence is TGTGCCAGCAGCTTAGGCGCAGGGTTAAAAGATACGCAGTATTTT.